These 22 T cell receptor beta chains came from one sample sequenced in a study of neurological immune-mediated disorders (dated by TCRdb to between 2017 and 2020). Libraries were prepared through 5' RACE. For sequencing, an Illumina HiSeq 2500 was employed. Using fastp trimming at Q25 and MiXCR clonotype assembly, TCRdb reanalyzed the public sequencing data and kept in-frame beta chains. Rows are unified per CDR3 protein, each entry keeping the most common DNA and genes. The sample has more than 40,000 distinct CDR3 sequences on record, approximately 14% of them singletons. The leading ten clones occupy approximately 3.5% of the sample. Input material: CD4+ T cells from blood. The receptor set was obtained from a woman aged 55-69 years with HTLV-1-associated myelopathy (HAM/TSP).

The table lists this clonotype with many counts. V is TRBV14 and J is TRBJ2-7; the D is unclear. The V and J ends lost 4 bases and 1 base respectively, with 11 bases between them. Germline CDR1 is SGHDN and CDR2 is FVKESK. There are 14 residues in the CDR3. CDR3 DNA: TGTGCCAGCAGCCCAGCTACAACGTCCTACGAGCAGTACTTC. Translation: CASSPATTSYEQYF.

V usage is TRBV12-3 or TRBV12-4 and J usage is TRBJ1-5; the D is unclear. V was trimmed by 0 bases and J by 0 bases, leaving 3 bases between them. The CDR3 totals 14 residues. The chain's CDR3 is CASSLANSNQPQHF. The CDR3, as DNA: TGTGCCAGCAGTTTAGCCAATAGCAATCAGCCCCAGCATTTT.

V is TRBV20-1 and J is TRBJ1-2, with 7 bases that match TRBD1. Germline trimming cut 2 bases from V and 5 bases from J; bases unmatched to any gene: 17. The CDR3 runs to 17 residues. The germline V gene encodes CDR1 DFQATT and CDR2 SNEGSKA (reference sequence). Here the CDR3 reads CSARNYGTAEYVYGYTF. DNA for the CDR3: TGCAGTGCTAGAAACTATGGGACAGCCGAATATGTTTATGGCTACACCTTC.

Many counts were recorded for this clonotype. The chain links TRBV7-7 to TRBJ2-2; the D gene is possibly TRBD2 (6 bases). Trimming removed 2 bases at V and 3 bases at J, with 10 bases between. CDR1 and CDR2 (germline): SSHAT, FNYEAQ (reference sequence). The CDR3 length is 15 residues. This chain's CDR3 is CASSLMGGDTGELFF. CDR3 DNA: TGTGCCAGCAGCTTAATGGGCGGGGACACCGGGGAGCTGTTTTTT.

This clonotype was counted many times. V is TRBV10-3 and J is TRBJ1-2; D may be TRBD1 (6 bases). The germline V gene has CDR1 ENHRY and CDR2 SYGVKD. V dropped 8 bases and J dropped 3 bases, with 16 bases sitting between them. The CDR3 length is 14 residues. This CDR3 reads CAIQNLRTDYGYTF. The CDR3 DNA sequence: TGTGCCATCCAGAATCTTCGGACAGACTATGGCTACACCTTC.

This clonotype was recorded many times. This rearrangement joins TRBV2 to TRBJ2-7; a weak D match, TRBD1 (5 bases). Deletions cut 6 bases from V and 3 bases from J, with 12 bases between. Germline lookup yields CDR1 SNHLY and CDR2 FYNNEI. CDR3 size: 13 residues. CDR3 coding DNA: TGTGCCAGCAGACAGGCTTTCCTCTACGAGCAGTACTTC. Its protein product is CASRQAFLYEQYF. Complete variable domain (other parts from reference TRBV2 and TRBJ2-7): EPEVTQTPSHQVTQMGQEVILRCVPISNHLYFYWYRQILGQKVEFLVSFYNNEISEKSEIFDDQFSVERPDGSNFTLKIRSTKLEDSAMYFCASRQAFLYEQYFGPGTRLTVT.

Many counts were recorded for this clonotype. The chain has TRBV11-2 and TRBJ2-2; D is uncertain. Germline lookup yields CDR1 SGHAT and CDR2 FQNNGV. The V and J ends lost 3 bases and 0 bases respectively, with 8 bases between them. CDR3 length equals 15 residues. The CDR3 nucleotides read TGTGCCAGCAGCTTTGGGCCAGCGAACACCGGGGAGCTGTTTTTT. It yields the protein CASSFGPANTGELFF.

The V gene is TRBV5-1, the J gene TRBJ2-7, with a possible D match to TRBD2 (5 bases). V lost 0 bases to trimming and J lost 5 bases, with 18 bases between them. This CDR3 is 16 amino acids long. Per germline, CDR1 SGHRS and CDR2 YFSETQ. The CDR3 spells CASSLDLTGIWHEQYF. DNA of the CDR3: TGCGCCAGCAGCTTGGATCTTACCGGGATATGGCACGAGCAGTACTTC.

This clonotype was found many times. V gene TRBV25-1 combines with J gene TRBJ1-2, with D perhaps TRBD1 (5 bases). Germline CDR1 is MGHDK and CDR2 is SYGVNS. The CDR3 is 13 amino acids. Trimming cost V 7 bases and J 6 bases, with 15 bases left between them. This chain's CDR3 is CASTSEGYDGYTF. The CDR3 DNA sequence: TGTGCCAGCACCTCGGAGGGGTACGATGGCTACACCTTC.

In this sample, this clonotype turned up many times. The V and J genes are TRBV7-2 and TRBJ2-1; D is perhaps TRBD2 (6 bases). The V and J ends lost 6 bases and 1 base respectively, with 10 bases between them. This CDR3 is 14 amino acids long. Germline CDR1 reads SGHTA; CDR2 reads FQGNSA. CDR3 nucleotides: TGTGCCAGCAGAGCCGGGGGATCCTACAATGAGCAGTTCTTC. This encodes CASRAGGSYNEQFF.

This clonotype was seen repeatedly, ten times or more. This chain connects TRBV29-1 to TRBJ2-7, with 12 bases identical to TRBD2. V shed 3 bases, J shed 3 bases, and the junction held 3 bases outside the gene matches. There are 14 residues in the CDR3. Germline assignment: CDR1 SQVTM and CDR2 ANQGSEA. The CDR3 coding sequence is TGCAGCGTTGACCTGACTAGCGGGGGCTACGAGCAGTACTTC. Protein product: CSVDLTSGGYEQYF.

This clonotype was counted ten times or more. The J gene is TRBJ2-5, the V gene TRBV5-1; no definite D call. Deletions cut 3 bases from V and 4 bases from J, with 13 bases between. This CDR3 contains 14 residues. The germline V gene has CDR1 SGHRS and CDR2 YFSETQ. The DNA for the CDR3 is TGCGCCAGCAGCTCTACCGGTCGTCCAGAGACCCAGTACTTC. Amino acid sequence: CASSSTGRPETQYF.

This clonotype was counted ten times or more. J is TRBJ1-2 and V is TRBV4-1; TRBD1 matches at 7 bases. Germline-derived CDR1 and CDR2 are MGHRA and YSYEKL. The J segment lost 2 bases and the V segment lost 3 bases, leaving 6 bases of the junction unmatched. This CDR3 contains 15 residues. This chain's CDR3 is CASSQSGTENYGYTF. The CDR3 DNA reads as TGCGCCAGCAGCCAGTCCGGGACAGAGAACTATGGCTACACCTTC.

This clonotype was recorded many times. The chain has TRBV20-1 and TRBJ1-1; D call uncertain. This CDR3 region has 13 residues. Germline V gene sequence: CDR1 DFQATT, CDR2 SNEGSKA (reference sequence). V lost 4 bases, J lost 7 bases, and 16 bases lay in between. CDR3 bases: TGCAGTGCTAAAGAAAACCCCTCTCGTGAAGCTTTCTTT. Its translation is CSAKENPSREAFF.

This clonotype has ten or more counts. The CDR3 spells CASSLQTGGQHEQYF. CDR3 DNA: TGCGCCAGCAGCCTCCAGACAGGGGGCCAACACGAGCAGTACTTC. This chain uses TRBV5-1 with TRBJ2-7; 10 bases fit TRBD1. This CDR3 is built from 15 residues. Germline loops: CDR1 SGHRS, CDR2 YFSETQ. J gave up 5 bases and V 4 bases, and 9 bases lay outside the gene matches.

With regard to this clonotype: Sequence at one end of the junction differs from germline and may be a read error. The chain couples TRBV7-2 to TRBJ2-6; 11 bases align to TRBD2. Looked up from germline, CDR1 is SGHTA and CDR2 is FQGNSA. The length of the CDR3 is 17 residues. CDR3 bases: TGTGTCAGCAGCTGTACTAGCGGGGGATCTGGGGACAACGTCCTGACTTTC. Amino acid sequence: CVSSCTSGGSGDNVLTF.

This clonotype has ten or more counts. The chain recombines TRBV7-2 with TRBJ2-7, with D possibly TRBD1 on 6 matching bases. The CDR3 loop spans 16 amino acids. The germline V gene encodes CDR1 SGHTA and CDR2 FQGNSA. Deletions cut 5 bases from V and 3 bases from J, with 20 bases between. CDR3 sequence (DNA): TGTGCCAGCAGCCGCCAGGCCGTACAGGGTGTCTACGAGCAGTACTTC. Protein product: CASSRQAVQGVYEQYF.

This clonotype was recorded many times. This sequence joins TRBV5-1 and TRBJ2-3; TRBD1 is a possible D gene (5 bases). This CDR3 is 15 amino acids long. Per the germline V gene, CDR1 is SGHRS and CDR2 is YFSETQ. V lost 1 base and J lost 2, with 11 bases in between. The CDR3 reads CASSLTGYDTDTQYF. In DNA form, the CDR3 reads TGCGCCAGCAGCTTGACAGGCTACGACACAGATACGCAGTATTTT.

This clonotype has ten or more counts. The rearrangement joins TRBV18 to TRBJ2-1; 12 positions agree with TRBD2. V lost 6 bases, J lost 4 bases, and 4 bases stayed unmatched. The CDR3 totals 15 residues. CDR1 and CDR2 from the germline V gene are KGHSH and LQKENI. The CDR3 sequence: CASSPGTSGYNEQFF. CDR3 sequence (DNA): TGTGCCAGCTCGCCCGGGACTAGCGGGTACAATGAGCAGTTCTTC.

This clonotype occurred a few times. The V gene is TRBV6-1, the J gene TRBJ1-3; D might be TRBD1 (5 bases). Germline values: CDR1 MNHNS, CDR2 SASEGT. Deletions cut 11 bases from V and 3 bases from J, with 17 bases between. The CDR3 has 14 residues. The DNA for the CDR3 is TGTGCCGGGGGACCCGGAGGTGGTGGAAACACCATATATTTT. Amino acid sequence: CAGGPGGGGNTIYF.

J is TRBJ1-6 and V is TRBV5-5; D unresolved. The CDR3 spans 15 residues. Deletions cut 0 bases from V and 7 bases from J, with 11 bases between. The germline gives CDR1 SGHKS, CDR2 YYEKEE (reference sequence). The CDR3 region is CASSLDWSGNSPLHF. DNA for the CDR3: TGTGCCAGCAGCTTGGACTGGAGTGGGAATTCACCCCTCCACTTT.

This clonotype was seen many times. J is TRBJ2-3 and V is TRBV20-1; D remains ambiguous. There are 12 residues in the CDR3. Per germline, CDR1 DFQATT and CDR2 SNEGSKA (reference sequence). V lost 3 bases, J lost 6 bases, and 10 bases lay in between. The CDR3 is CSASFDGDTQYF. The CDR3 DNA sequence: TGCAGTGCTAGTTTCGACGGGGATACGCAGTATTTT.